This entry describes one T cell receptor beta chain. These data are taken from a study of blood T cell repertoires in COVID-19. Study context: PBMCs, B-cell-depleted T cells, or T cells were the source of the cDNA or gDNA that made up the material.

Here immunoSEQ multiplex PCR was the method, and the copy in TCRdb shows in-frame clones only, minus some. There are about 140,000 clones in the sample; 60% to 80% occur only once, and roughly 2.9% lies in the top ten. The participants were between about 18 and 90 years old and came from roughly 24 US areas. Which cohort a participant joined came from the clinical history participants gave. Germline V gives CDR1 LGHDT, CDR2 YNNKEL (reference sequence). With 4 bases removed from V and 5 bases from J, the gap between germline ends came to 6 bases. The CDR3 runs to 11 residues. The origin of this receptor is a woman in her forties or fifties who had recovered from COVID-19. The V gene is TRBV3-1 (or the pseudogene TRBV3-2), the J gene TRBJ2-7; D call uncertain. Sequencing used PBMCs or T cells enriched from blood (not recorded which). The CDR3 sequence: CASSLSNEQYF. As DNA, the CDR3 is TGTGCCAGCAGCCTGAGTAACGAGCAGTACTTC.